This T cell receptor beta chain is drawn from a study of shared clonotypes between healthy human individuals. Note on this clone: Its antigen is unknown.

CD45RO-negative CD8 cells positively selected for CCR7 made up the naive population, which excluded terminally differentiated effector memory CD45RA+ cells. Study observations and caveats: Among donors, sharing of clonotypes was expected to be affected by sequencing depth. Naive CD4 clonotype sharing across a few donors was around 5%.

In the original processing: ImmunoSEQ output held junction-only sequences without quality scores, so filtering differed. Generated by immunoSEQ multiplex PCR, the TCRdb table keeps only in-frame clones and is missing some. V and J calls and clone size are given by that table; D and trimming were obtained from the DNA. The sample records around 2,000,000 clones, over 85% being singletons. CDR1 is SNHLY, CDR2 FYNNEI, per germline. The germline V and J ends were trimmed by 7 bases and 7 bases, with 14 bases remaining between them. The CDR3 is 13 residues long. The V and J genes are TRBV2 and TRBJ2-1; D uncertain. The sequence was obtained from a man aged 18 to 30 in good health. The specimen sequenced was naive CD8+ T cells sorted from blood. For the CDR3, the DNA is TGTGCCAGCATGGGATACCCGGAGAATGAGCAGTTCTTC. Its protein product is CASMGYPENEQFF. The full variable domain, in which reference TRBV2 and TRBJ2-1 provide the parts outside the CDR3, is EPEVTQTPSHQVTQMGQEVILRCVPISNHLYFYWYRQILGQKVEFLVSFYNNEISEKSEIFDDQFSVERPDGSNFTLKIRSTKLEDSAMYFCASMGYPENEQFFGPGTRLTVL.